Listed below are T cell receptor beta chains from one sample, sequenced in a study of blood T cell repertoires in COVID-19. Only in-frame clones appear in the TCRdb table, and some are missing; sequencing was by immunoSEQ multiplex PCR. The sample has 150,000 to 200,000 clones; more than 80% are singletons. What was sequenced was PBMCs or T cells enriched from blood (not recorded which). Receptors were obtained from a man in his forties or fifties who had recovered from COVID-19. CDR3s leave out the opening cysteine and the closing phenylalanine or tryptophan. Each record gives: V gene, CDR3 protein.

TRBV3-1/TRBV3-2	ASSQVSKGAHTDTQY
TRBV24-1	ATSDSGGTKAEAF
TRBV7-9	ASSLDQAAGDEKLF
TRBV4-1	ASRERSGGSTDTQY
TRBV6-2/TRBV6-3	ASSIGQLQNYGYT
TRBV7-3	ASSETGGLGYGYT
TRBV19	ASSIGGRGLDQPQH
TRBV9	ASSVVRGSGANVLT
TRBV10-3	AIKGPGNTEAF
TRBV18	ASSPPLAGTDTQY
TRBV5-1	ASSLRGQGGYGYT
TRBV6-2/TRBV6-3	ASSSAGGGTYSNQPQH
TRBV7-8	ASSKTTGRNYGYT
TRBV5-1	ASSLGLAEYNEQF
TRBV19	ASSASGAADTQY
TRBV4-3	ASSPLTSGTDTQY
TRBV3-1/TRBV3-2	ASSPGWERAVLEQY
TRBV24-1	ATSDRDRGELF
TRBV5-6	ASSWGQGSTEAF
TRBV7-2	ASSLGGTDTQY
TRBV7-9	ASSQAYTIY
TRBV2	ASRGDRVYTEAF
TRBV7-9	ASVSGGPEETQY
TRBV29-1	SVEEDRGEQF
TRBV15	ATSPEDRARNYGYT
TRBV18	ASSPPGQGGNEQY
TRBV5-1	ASSLSGGANEQF